This record concerns one T cell receptor beta chain sequence. What it binds is not known. The entry originates in a study of T cell responses to AZD1222 COVID-19 vaccine. Study-wide results and caveats: Baseline serostatus was positive in only a handful of AZD1222 recipients.

Germline loops: CDR1 MNHEY, CDR2 SVGEGT. Deletions cut 6 bases from V and 2 bases from J, with 25 bases between. The CDR3 contains 18 residues. Generated by immunoSEQ multiplex PCR, the TCRdb table keeps only in-frame clones and is missing some. The table shows tens of thousands of clones, with roughly 90% occurring only once. The TCR comes from an adult in good health. This specimen consisted of peripheral blood, obtained on day 0 of AZD1222 vaccination. The rearrangement links TRBV6-2 or TRBV6-3 to TRBJ2-5; D perhaps matches TRBD2 (6 bases). The CDR3 DNA reads as TGTGCCAGCAGCTCCGGCCTGCGGGACCTTAACGGTCAAGAGACCCAGTACTTC. Translated, it gives CASSSGLRDLNGQETQYF.